The source of this T cell receptor (beta chain) is a study of cytomegalovirus exposure and HLA in healthy donors. The study's findings and limits: It is likely that the observed cluster of highly shared sequence variants was a sequencing artifact.

The PCR used 60 Vbeta and 13 Jbeta primers. The repertoire was sequenced with immunoSEQ multiplex PCR; TCRdb's copy has only in-frame clones and lacks some. The sample has about 180,000 clones, around 80% seen once. Concerning this clone: The antigen remains unidentified.

This clonotype was obtained from a man aged 30 to 39 in good health and CMV-seropositive. What was sequenced was PBMCs.

The CDR3 region is CAIGGRGPPDNQPQHF. The CDR3 DNA follows: TGTGCCATCGGTGGTAGGGGCCCACCGGACAATCAGCCCCAGCATTTT. The chain recombines TRBV10-3 with TRBJ1-5; a possible D gene is TRBD1 (5 bases). The germline V and J ends were trimmed by 8 bases and 3 bases, with 20 bases remaining between them. Germline V gives CDR1 ENHRY, CDR2 SYGVKD. This CDR3 has 16 amino acids.